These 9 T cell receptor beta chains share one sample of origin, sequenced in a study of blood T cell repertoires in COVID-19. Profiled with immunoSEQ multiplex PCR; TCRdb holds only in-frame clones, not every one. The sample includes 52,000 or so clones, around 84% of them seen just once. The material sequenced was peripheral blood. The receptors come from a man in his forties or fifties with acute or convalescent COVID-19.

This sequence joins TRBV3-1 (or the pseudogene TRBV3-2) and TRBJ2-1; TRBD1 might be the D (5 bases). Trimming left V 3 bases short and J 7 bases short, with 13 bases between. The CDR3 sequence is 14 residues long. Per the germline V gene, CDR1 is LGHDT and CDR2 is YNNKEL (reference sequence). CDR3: CASSHRATKNEQFF. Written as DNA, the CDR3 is TGTGCCAGCAGCCACAGGGCCACGAAAAATGAGCAGTTCTTC.

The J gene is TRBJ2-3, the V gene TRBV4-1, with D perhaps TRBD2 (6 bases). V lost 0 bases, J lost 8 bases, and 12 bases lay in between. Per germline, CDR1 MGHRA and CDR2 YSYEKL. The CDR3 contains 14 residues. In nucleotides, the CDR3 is TGCGCCAGCAGCCAAGATCCGGGGACTGGTACGCAGTATTTT. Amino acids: CASSQDPGTGTQYF.

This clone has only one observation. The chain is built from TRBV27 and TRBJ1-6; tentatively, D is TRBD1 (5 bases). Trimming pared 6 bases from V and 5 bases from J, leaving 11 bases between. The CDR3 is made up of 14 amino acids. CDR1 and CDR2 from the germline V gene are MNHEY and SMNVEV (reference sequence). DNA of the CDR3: TGTGCCAGCAGAATAGGGGTAGATAATTCACCCCTCCACTTT. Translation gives CASRIGVDNSPLHF.

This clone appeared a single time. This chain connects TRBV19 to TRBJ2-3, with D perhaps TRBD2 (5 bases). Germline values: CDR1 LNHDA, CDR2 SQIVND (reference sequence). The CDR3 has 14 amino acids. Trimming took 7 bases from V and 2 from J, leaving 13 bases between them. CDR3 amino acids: CASTPTGVTDTQYF. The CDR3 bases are TGTGCCAGTACCCCAACCGGGGTCACAGATACGCAGTATTTT. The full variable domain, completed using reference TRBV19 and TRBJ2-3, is DGGITQSPKYLFRKEGQNVTLSCEQNLNHDAMYWYRQDPGQGLRLIYYSQIVNDFQKGDIAEGYSVSREKKESFPLTVTSAQKNPTAFYLCASTPTGVTDTQYFGPGTRLTVL.

The CDR3 DNA follows: TGTGCCAGCAGCGCACAAGACGGGTACCCTCAATCACCCCTCCACTTT. Its protein product is CASSAQDGYPQSPLHF. The chain combines TRBV9 with TRBJ1-6; no definite D call. Per germline, CDR1 SGDLS and CDR2 YYNGEE. V was cut by 3 bases and J by 10 bases, with 20 bases left in between. The CDR3 extends over 16 amino acids.

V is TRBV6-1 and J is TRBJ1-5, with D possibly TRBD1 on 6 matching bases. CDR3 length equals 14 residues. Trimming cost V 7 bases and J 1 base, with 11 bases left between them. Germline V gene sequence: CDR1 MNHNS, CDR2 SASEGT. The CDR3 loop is CASNAGVSNQPQHF. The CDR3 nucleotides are TGTGCCAGCAATGCAGGGGTCAGCAATCAGCCCCAGCATTTT.

CDR3 loop: CATSDSGEFYGYTF. The CDR3 bases are TGTGCCACCAGTGATTCGGGAGAGTTCTATGGCTACACCTTC. The rearrangement joins TRBV24-1 to TRBJ1-2; unclear D gene. CDR1 KGHDR and CDR2 SFDVKD come from the germline V gene. This CDR3 has 14 residues. Trimming removed 2 bases at V and 4 bases at J, with 10 bases between.

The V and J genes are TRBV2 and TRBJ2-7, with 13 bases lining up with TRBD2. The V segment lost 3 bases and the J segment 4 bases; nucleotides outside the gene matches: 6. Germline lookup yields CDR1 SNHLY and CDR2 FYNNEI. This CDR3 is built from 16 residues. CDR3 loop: CASSDGWTSGGYEQYF. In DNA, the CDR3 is TGTGCCAGCAGTGACGGTTGGACTAGCGGGGGATACGAGCAGTACTTC.

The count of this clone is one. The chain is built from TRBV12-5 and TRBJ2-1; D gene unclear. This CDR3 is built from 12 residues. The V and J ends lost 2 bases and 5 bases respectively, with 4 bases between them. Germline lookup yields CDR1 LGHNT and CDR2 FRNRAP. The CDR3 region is CASGLFDNEQFF. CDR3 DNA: TGTGCTAGTGGTTTGTTCGACAATGAGCAGTTCTTC.